This entry lists 21 T cell receptor beta chains sequenced from one sample in a study of response to subunit inactivated influenza vaccine. TCRdb reanalysed the RT-PCR reads using MiXCR and keeps one entry per CDR3 protein. The sample holds some 160,000 distinct CDR3 sequences, 11% seen once. Sample: non-naive T cells sorted from PBMCs, taken roughly 6 weeks after vaccination. The receptors were sampled from a man aged 50 to 60 who received an inactivated influenza vaccine.

The chain links TRBV5-1 to TRBJ1-5; 11 bases agree with TRBD1. CDR1 is SGHRS, CDR2 YFSETQ, per germline. The CDR3 is 14 residues long. After removal of 4 bases from V and 7 bases from J, the junction contained 4 bases not matched to a gene. CDR3 protein: CASSAGTGGQPQHF. CDR3 nucleotide sequence: TGCGCCAGCAGCGCTGGGACAGGGGGACAGCCCCAGCATTTT. Supplemented by reference TRBV5-1 and TRBJ1-5, the full variable domain reads KAGVTQTPRYLIKTRGQQVTLSCSPISGHRSVSWYQQTPGQGLQFLFEYFSETQRNKGNFPGRFSGRQFSNSRSEMNVSTLELGDSALYLCASSAGTGGQPQHFGDGTRLSIL.

This clonotype was seen a few times. This chain connects TRBV12-3 or TRBV12-4 to TRBJ1-2; D unclear. The CDR3 is made up of 14 amino acids. Trimming stripped 5 bases from V and 0 bases from J, with 10 bases between. DNA for the CDR3: TGTGCCAGCAGTCGGACGGTAGCTAACTATGGCTACACCTTC. It encodes CASSRTVANYGYTF.

This chain links TRBV7-2 with TRBJ2-1, with TRBD1 matching over 9 bases. Germline CDR1 and CDR2: SGHTA and FQGNSA. Germline trimming cut 5 bases from V and 4 bases from J; bases unmatched to any gene: 9. The CDR3 consists of 16 residues. CDR3 in amino acids: CASSRQPGQGYNEQFF. Written as DNA, the CDR3 is TGTGCCAGCAGCCGTCAACCGGGACAGGGATACAATGAGCAGTTCTTC.

This clonotype was observed a few times. The rearrangement joins TRBV5-1 to TRBJ2-3; the D is unclear. V gave up 4 bases and J gave up 5 bases, with 8 bases separating them. CDR1 and CDR2 (germline): SGHRS, YFSETQ. The CDR3 loop spans 12 amino acids. DNA of the CDR3: TGCGCCAGCAGCGCCTGGGGAGATACGCAGTATTTT. It is translated as CASSAWGDTQYF.

This clonotype was seen at least ten times. One junction end disagrees with the germline gene, perhaps due to a read error. V and J are TRBV30 and TRBJ2-7, with a weak D call TRBD2 (5 bases). Germline V gene data show CDR1 as GTSNPN and CDR2 as SVGIG (reference sequence). The CDR3 has 12 amino acids. The CDR3, as DNA: TGTGCCTGGAGTGGTGGGAGCTACGTGCAGTACTTC. Its protein product is CAWSGGSYVQYF.

This clonotype showed up many times. This CDR3 reads CASRPTSGYNEQFF. CDR3 DNA: TGTGCCAGCAGACCAACTAGCGGTTACAATGAGCAGTTCTTC. The chain carries TRBV12-3 or TRBV12-4 and TRBJ2-1; TRBD2 agrees at 8 bases. V dropped 6 bases and J dropped 4; count of bases not matched to a gene: 5. There are 14 residues in the CDR3.

The chain employs TRBV6-2 or TRBV6-3 and TRBJ2-7; 7 bases align to TRBD2. The CDR3 covers 13 residues. Germline V CDR1 and CDR2: MNHEY, SVGEGT. V was clipped by 7 bases and J by 5 bases; unmatched bases: 8. The CDR3 protein is CASKSTSFNEQYF. CDR3 bases: TGTGCCAGCAAGTCGACTAGCTTCAACGAGCAGTACTTC.

This clonotype was counted a few times. The chain couples TRBV4-1 to TRBJ2-2; 9 nucleotides agree with TRBD2. Per the germline V gene, CDR1 is MGHRA and CDR2 is YSYEKL. CDR3 length: 19 residues. V was clipped by 4 bases and J by 4 bases; unmatched bases: 16. CDR3 DNA: TGCGCCAGCAGCCCGCAGATCATTCGACTAGCGGATTCCACCGGGGAGCTGTTTTTT. Amino acid sequence: CASSPQIIRLADSTGELFF.

The rearrangement joins TRBV19 to TRBJ2-1, with 7 bases aligning to TRBD1. The CDR3 consists of 13 residues. Germline CDR1 reads LNHDA; CDR2 reads SQIVND (reference sequence). The V gene end was trimmed by 3 bases and the J gene end by 7 bases; junction bases not matched to a gene: 3. The CDR3 region is CASSMGQNNEQFF. Here the CDR3 DNA reads TGTGCCAGTAGTATGGGACAGAATAATGAGCAGTTCTTC.

This clonotype was found many times. The chain links TRBV10-3 to TRBJ2-3, with a possible D match to TRBD2 (6 bases). The germline CDR1 and CDR2 sequences are ENHRY and SYGVKD. The CDR3 extends over 13 amino acids. Deletions cut 4 bases from V and 5 bases from J, with 10 bases between. In nucleotides, the CDR3 is TGTGCCATCAGTGGCGGGGCGTTAGATACGCAGTATTTT. This gives the protein CAISGGALDTQYF.

This clonotype was recorded a few times. This sequence joins TRBV4-3 and TRBJ2-1; 7 bases fit TRBD1. Germline loops: CDR1 LGHNA, CDR2 YSLEER. CDR3 size: 19 residues. V shed 0 bases, J shed 6 bases, and the junction held 17 bases outside the gene matches. CDR3 in DNA: TGCGCCAGCAGCCAAGAAGAATATATGGGGGACAGAGGGAGCAATGAGCAGTTCTTC. Its protein is CASSQEEYMGDRGSNEQFF.

This clonotype was counted at least ten times. The rearrangement joins TRBV11-2 to TRBJ2-6; D unclear. CDR3 length: 19 amino acids. Germline loops: CDR1 SGHAT, CDR2 FQNNGV. Trimming left V 1 base short and J 0 bases short, with 16 bases between. The CDR3 coding sequence is TGTGCCAGCAGCTTAGTTCGCGACTTTGGCCTCTCTGGGGCCAACGTCCTGACTTTC. It translates to CASSLVRDFGLSGANVLTF.

The genes are TRBV29-1 and TRBJ2-7; 7 bases agree with TRBD1. Germline V gene sequence: CDR1 SQVTM, CDR2 ANQGSEA. This CDR3 is 12 amino acids long. With V trimmed by 4 bases and J by 0 bases, 0 bases remained unmatched. The CDR3 DNA reads TGCAGCGTTGGACAGGGCTCCTACGAGCAGTACTTC. Translation: CSVGQGSYEQYF.

The V and J genes are TRBV6-1 and TRBJ1-2, with D maybe TRBD1 (5 bases). Germline V lookup: CDR1 MNHNS, CDR2 SASEGT. This CDR3 is 15 amino acids long. The ends were cut back, 5 bases at V and 2 bases at J, with 15 bases in the middle. The CDR3 protein is CASSPKGAGNYGYTF. The DNA for the CDR3 is TGTGCCAGCAGTCCCAAAGGAGCAGGGAACTATGGCTACACCTTC.

This clonotype was seen at least ten times. This chain joins TRBV7-9 and TRBJ2-5; the D is unclear. This CDR3 is built from 13 residues. Trimming left V 5 bases short and J 0 bases short, with 7 bases between. Germline CDR1 is SEHNR and CDR2 is FQNEAQ (reference sequence). The CDR3 DNA is TGTGCCAGCAGCCGTACGCACCAAGAGACCCAGTACTTC. This sequence encodes CASSRTHQETQYF.

Many counts were recorded for this clonotype. The rearrangement links TRBV5-1 to TRBJ2-1; 10 bases are a match to TRBD2. Germline V gene lookup returns CDR1 SGHRS and CDR2 YFSETQ. The CDR3 extends over 15 amino acids. J lost 9 bases, V lost 0 bases, and 6 bases had no gene match. The CDR3 sequence: CASSLAAGGLGEQFF. The CDR3 nucleotides are TGCGCCAGCAGCTTGGCAGCGGGGGGGCTTGGTGAGCAGTTCTTC.

This clonotype was seen at least ten times. The V call is TRBV12-3 or TRBV12-4, the J call TRBJ2-7; 7 bases match TRBD1. This CDR3 comprises 16 residues. The V and J ends lost 0 bases and 3 bases, in that order; junction bases with no gene match: 8. The CDR3 nucleotides are TGTGCCAGCAGTTTAGCTAACAGGGGAAGTATCTACGAGCAGTACTTC. As protein: CASSLANRGSIYEQYF.

This clonotype is judged medium-sized (0.01 to 0.1%). The genes are TRBV4-3 and TRBJ2-5, with TRBD1 matching 7 bases. V shed 0 bases and J 4 bases; nucleotides not matched to a gene: 5. In germline, CDR1 is LGHNA, CDR2 YSLEER. This CDR3 has 15 amino acids. CDR3 sequence: CASSQEDNRGETQYF. The CDR3 DNA reads TGCGCCAGCAGCCAAGAAGACAACAGGGGAGAGACCCAGTACTTC.

In this sample, this clonotype turned up many times. V and J are TRBV5-1 and TRBJ2-1; TRBD1 aligns across 7 bases. V shed 2 bases, J shed 9 bases, and the junction held 8 bases outside the gene matches. CDR1 is SGHRS and CDR2 is YFSETQ in the germline V gene. CDR3 size: 14 residues. CDR3 sequence: CASSLTGQSTEQFF. CDR3 in DNA: TGCGCCAGCAGCTTAACGGGACAGTCAACTGAGCAGTTCTTC.

J is TRBJ2-7 and V is TRBV5-6, with D possibly matching TRBD2 (5 bases). V was clipped by 4 bases and J by 0 bases, with 14 bases between them. Germline values: CDR1 SGHDT, CDR2 YYEEEE. This CDR3 contains 15 residues. In DNA form, the CDR3 reads TGTGCCAGCAGCCGAGAGGGTAGCGTCTCCTACGAGCAGTACTTC. Translating gives CASSREGSVSYEQYF.

This clonotype has more than one count but fewer than ten. This chain links TRBV3-1 with TRBJ1-5, with no clear D. The CDR3 loop spans 16 amino acids. In germline, CDR1 is LGHDT, CDR2 YNNKEL (reference sequence). V was cut by 0 bases and J by 0 bases, with 9 bases left in between. Written as DNA, the CDR3 is TGTGCCAGCAGCCAAGACGGAGCAGATAGCAATCAGCCCCAGCATTTT. Translating it yields CASSQDGADSNQPQHF.